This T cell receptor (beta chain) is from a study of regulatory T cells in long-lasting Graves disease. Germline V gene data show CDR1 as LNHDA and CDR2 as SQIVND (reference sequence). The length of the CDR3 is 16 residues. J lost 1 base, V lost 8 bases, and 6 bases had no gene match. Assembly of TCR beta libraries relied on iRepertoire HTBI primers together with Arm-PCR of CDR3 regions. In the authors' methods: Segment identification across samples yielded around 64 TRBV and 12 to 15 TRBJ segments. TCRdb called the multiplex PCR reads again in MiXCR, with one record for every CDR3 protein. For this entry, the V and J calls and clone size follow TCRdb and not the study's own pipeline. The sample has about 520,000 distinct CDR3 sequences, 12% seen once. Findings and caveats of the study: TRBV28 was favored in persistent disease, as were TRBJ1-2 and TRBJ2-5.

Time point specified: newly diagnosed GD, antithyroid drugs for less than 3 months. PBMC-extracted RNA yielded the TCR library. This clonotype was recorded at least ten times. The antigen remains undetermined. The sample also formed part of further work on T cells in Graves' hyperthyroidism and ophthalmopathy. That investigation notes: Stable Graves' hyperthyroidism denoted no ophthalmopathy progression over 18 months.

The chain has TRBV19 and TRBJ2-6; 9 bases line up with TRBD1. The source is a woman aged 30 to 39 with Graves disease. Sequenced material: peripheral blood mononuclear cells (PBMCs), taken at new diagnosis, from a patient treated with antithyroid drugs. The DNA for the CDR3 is TGTGCCAGTGGGACAGGGCTCCTATCTGGGGCCAACGTCCTGACTTTC. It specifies CASGTGLLSGANVLTF.